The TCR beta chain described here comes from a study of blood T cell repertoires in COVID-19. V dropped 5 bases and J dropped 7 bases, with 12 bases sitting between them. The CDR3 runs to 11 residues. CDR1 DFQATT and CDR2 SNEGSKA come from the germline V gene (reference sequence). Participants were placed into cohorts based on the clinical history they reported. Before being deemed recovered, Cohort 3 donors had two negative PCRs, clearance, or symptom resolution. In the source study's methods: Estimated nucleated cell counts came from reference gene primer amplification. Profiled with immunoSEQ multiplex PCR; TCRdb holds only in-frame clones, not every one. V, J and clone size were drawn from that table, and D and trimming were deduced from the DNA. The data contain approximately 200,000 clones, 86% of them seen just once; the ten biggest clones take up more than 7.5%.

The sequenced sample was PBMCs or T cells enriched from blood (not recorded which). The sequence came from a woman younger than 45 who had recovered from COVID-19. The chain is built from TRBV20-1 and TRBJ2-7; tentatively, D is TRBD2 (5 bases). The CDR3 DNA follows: TGCAGTGCTCAGGTTGAGGGTGAGCAGTACTTC. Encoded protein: CSAQVEGEQYF.